The 32 T cell receptor beta chains in this list originate from one sample, sequenced in a study of T cells in Graves' hyperthyroidism and ophthalmopathy. From RNA transcripts, TCR beta CDR3 regions were amplified. HTBI primers were used for first-round RT-PCR of the TCR CDR3. MiXCR was run by TCRdb on the multiplex PCR reads, yielding one entry per CDR3 protein. The sample records 270,000 or so distinct CDR3 sequences, about 16% being singletons. Sequenced sample: blood. These receptors were obtained from a woman aged 45-60 years with Graves' hyperthyroidism that later progressed to Graves' ophthalmopathy.

The chain is built from TRBV9 and TRBJ2-7; 9 bases agree with TRBD2. Trimming at V came to 1 base and at J to 3 bases, leaving 8 bases not matched to a gene. Per the germline V gene, CDR1 is SGDLS and CDR2 is YYNGEE. The CDR3 is made up of 16 amino acids. Here the CDR3 reads CASSVRAGGTFYEQYF. The CDR3 bases are TGTGCCAGCAGCGTACGGGCGGGAGGGACATTCTACGAGCAGTACTTC. Full variable domain (rest looked up from reference TRBV9 and TRBJ2-7): DSGVTQTPKHLITATGQRVTLRCSPRSGDLSVYWYQQSLDQGLQFLIQYYNGEERAKGNILERFSAQQFPDLHSELNLSSLELGDSALYFCASSVRAGGTFYEQYFGPGTRLTVT.

The V and J genes are TRBV20-1 and TRBJ2-5; D is possibly TRBD1 or TRBD2 (5 bases each). CDR1 and CDR2 (germline): DFQATT, SNEGSKA (reference sequence). The length of the CDR3 is 13 residues. V shed 1 base and J shed 5 bases, with 11 bases lying between them. CDR3 DNA sequence: TGCAGTGCTAGAGGTGCTGGGACGGAGACCCAGTACTTC. The encoded protein is CSARGAGTETQYF.

This clonotype has at least ten counts. This chain joins TRBV6-1 and TRBJ2-7; no definite D call. CDR1 and CDR2 from the germline V gene are MNHNS and SASEGT. The CDR3 is made up of 15 amino acids. The V end lost 2 bases, the J end lost 5 bases, and 16 bases lay between the germline ends. The CDR3 region has the DNA TGTGCCAGCAGTGAAACCCCTGGGCTACTCCACGAGCAGTACTTC. This translates into CASSETPGLLHEQYF.

This clonotype was detected ten times or more. A junction boundary mismatches the germline segment, possibly from a read error. The rearrangement uses TRBV7-7 and TRBJ2-3; D ambiguous. The CDR3 totals 14 residues. Germline CDR1 and CDR2: SSHAT and FNYEAQ (reference sequence). DNA of the CDR3: TGTGCTAGCAGCTTACACTCCCTCGCAGATACGCAGTATTTT. Translation gives CASSLHSLADTQYF.

This clonotype was detected ten times or more. The rearrangement joins TRBV27 to TRBJ1-1; weak D call: TRBD1 (6 bases). There are 19 residues in the CDR3. Trimming took off 2 bases at V and 5 bases at J, with 27 bases between the two ends. Germline values: CDR1 MNHEY, CDR2 SMNVEV (reference sequence). Here the CDR3 DNA reads TGTGCCAGCAGTTTAATACGCTGGGAGCGGGGGCGCTTGTGGACTGAAGCTTTCTTT. Its protein product is CASSLIRWERGRLWTEAFF.

Written as DNA, the CDR3 is TGTGCCAGCAGTTTGCAGGGGGCCCAAGAGACCCAGTACTTC. Translation: CASSLQGAQETQYF. The genes are TRBV5-6 and TRBJ2-5; 8 positions match TRBD1. The trim removed 5 bases at V and 1 base at J, leaving 4 bases unmatched. The CDR3 runs to 14 residues. Germline CDR1 is SGHDT and CDR2 is YYEEEE.

V and J are TRBV20-1 and TRBJ1-2, with TRBD1 matching over 7 bases. CDR3 length: 15 residues. V was pared by 2 bases and J by 6 bases, with 12 bases of the junction left unmatched. From germline, CDR1 is DFQATT and CDR2 SNEGSKA (reference sequence). The CDR3 protein is CSARNLVGQGDGYTF. In nucleotides, the CDR3 is TGCAGTGCTAGAAACTTAGTGGGTCAGGGGGATGGCTACACCTTC.

This clonotype was picked up many times. This chain uses TRBV11-3 with TRBJ2-1; 8 bases match TRBD2. CDR1 and CDR2 from the germline V gene are SGHNT and YENEEA. V lost 4 bases and J lost 7; bases outside the gene matches: 6. This CDR3 is built from 14 residues. This CDR3 is CASSSRAGANEQFF. For the CDR3, the DNA is TGTGCCAGCAGCTCCCGAGCGGGAGCGAATGAGCAGTTCTTC.

This clonotype came up many times. V and J are TRBV27 and TRBJ2-7, with D tentatively TRBD2 (7 bases). Germline V lookup: CDR1 MNHEY, CDR2 SMNVEV (reference sequence). Trimming cost V 2 bases and J 1 base, with 9 bases left between them. The CDR3 runs 14 residues. The CDR3 protein is CASSLAGASYEQYF. Here the CDR3 DNA reads TGTGCCAGCAGTTTAGCGGGGGCATCCTACGAGCAGTACTTC.

The J gene is TRBJ1-2, the V gene TRBV30, with D tentatively TRBD1 (6 bases). The CDR3 covers 13 residues. Trimming left V 4 bases short and J 4 bases short, with 13 bases between. Germline CDR1 reads GTSNPN; CDR2 reads SVGIG (reference sequence). The CDR3 DNA is TGTGCCTGGATCCGGGACACAGGCTATGGCTACACCTTC. It yields the protein CAWIRDTGYGYTF.

The rearrangement links TRBV4-1 to TRBJ1-5; tentatively, D is TRBD1 (5 bases). V lost 3 bases and J 7 bases, leaving 10 bases between the germline ends. CDR1 and CDR2 from the germline V gene are MGHRA and YSYEKL. The CDR3 contains 13 residues. The CDR3 sequence is CASSQQGSQPQHF. CDR3 sequence (DNA): TGCGCCAGCAGCCAGCAGGGAAGCCAGCCCCAGCATTTT.

The sample holds many counts of this clonotype. This chain connects TRBV10-3 to TRBJ2-3, with D uncertain. CDR3 size: 14 residues. V lost 5 bases to trimming and J lost 3 bases, with 12 bases between them. Germline V CDR1 and CDR2: ENHRY, SYGVKD. CDR3 nucleotides: TGTGCCATCAGTTTTGGCATAGGAACAGATACGCAGTATTTT. This encodes CAISFGIGTDTQYF.

This clonotype has ten or more counts. The chain uses TRBV20-1 and TRBJ2-1, with TRBD2 matching over 7 bases. CDR1 DFQATT and CDR2 SNEGSKA come from the germline V gene (reference sequence). V shed 0 bases and J 1 base; nucleotides not matched to a gene: 6. The CDR3 extends over 16 amino acids. The CDR3 nucleotides are TGCAGTGCTAGAGATTTGGCGGGAGCTTCCTACAATGAGCAGTTCTTC. Its translation: CSARDLAGASYNEQFF.

This clonotype was detected many times. The J gene is TRBJ1-2, the V gene TRBV7-9, with 7 bases lining up with TRBD1. The CDR3 is 13 amino acids. V trimming: 3 bases; J trimming: 6 bases; junction bases outside the gene matches: 4. The V gene's germline CDR1 is SEHNR and CDR2 FQNEAQ (reference sequence). The CDR3 nucleotides read TGTGCCAGCAGCTTCCGAGGGGGCAATGGCTACACCTTC. This codes for CASSFRGGNGYTF. The full variable domain, its missing parts supplied by reference TRBV7-9 and TRBJ1-2, is DTGVSQNPRHKITKRGQNVTFRCDPISEHNRLYWYRQTLGQGPEFLTYFQNEAQLEKSRLLSDRFSAERPKGSFSTLEIQRTEQGDSAMYLCASSFRGGNGYTFGSGTRLTVV.

This chain uses TRBV30 with TRBJ1-1; D possibly corresponds to TRBD1 (5 bases). The CDR3 is made up of 13 amino acids. V was pared by 3 bases and J by 7 bases, with 15 bases between. Germline lookup yields CDR1 GTSNPN and CDR2 SVGIG (reference sequence). The CDR3 coding sequence is TGTGCCTGGAGAGGACACAATCCCCGTGAAGCTTTCTTT. This gives the protein CAWRGHNPREAFF.

This clonotype came up many times. This chain links TRBV7-3 with TRBJ2-2, with D maybe TRBD2 (5 bases). V was trimmed by 5 bases and J by 0 bases, leaving 10 bases between them. The CDR3 sequence is 15 residues long. CDR1 and CDR2 (germline): SGHTA, FQGTGA. The CDR3 loop is CASSHRGTNTGELFF. CDR3 coding DNA: TGTGCCAGCAGCCACCGGGGAACGAACACCGGGGAGCTGTTTTTT.

This clonotype was seen many times. The chain employs TRBV20-1 and TRBJ2-3; 7 nucleotides align to TRBD1. The CDR3 sequence is 15 residues long. Germline V gene data show CDR1 as DFQATT and CDR2 as SNEGSKA (reference sequence). V was pared by 0 bases and J by 3 bases, with 6 bases of the junction left unmatched. The CDR3 sequence is CSARDPRQGTDTQYF. The CDR3 DNA reads as TGCAGTGCTAGAGATCCGCGACAGGGTACAGATACGCAGTATTTT.

This clonotype was detected many times. The rearrangement links TRBV20-1 to TRBJ2-1; the D gene could be TRBD1 or TRBD2 (7 bases each). CDR1 and CDR2 from the germline V gene are DFQATT and SNEGSKA (reference sequence). The CDR3 runs 12 residues. The ends were cut back, 5 bases at V and 7 bases at J, with 12 bases in the middle. The DNA of the CDR3 is TGCAGTGCTGACAGGGAGGGGAATGAGCAGTTCTTC. Its translation is CSADREGNEQFF.

The V and J genes are TRBV13 and TRBJ2-7; TRBD1 matches 12 bases. Germline loops: CDR1 PRHDT, CDR2 FYEKMQ (reference sequence). V lost 5 bases, J lost 6 bases, and 5 bases stayed unmatched. The CDR3 consists of 14 residues. The CDR3: CASSQGTGGVEQYF. The CDR3, as DNA: TGTGCCAGCAGCCAGGGGACAGGGGGCGTCGAGCAGTACTTC.

In its sample, this clonotype was seen many times. The chain joins TRBV11-1 to TRBJ2-1; 12 nucleotides match TRBD2. Germline assignment: CDR1 SGHAT and CDR2 FQDESV (reference sequence). V was pared by 3 bases and J by 4 bases, with 4 bases of the junction left unmatched. This CDR3 has 16 amino acids. CDR3 in amino acids: CASSLSSGRGYNEQFF. The DNA of the CDR3 is TGTGCCAGCAGCTTGTCTAGCGGGAGGGGATACAATGAGCAGTTCTTC.

The chain joins TRBV28 to TRBJ2-1; D is undetermined. The V gene's germline CDR1 is MDHEN and CDR2 SYDVKM. The CDR3 runs 12 residues. The V and J ends lost 10 bases and 1 base respectively, with 8 bases between them. Here the CDR3 DNA reads TGTGCCACAACTGCATCCTACAATGAGCAGTTCTTC. It yields the protein CATTASYNEQFF.

The sample holds many counts of this clonotype. The CDR3 reads CAWRLTVPGEKLFF. Here the CDR3 DNA reads TGTGCCTGGAGGCTGACAGTTCCTGGTGAAAAACTGTTTTTT. The chain employs TRBV30 and TRBJ1-4; D is perhaps TRBD1 (5 bases). Germline CDR1 GTSNPN, CDR2 SVGIG (reference sequence). The CDR3 runs to 14 residues. V lost 3 bases, J lost 7 bases, and 15 bases lay in between.

This clonotype was observed many times. The rearrangement links TRBV6-1 to TRBJ2-7; D is unresolved. This CDR3 spans 14 amino acids. Deletions cut 6 bases from V and 0 bases from J, with 12 bases between. The germline V gene has CDR1 MNHNS and CDR2 SASEGT. Here the CDR3 DNA reads TGTGCCAGCAGGACCGAGAGAAGCTCCTACGAGCAGTACTTC. It translates to CASRTERSSYEQYF.

This clonotype was detected ten times or more. V gene TRBV12-3 or TRBV12-4 combines with J gene TRBJ1-2; 9 nucleotides match TRBD1. The CDR3 totals 14 residues. Trimming removed 4 bases from V and 9 bases from J; junction bases left unmatched: 9. The CDR3 loop reads CASSSYAGTGRYTF. DNA for the CDR3: TGTGCCAGCAGTTCCTACGCAGGGACAGGGCGCTACACCTTC.

This clonotype has at least ten counts. V and J are TRBV9 and TRBJ1-1; 7 nucleotides align to TRBD1. The CDR3 has 12 residues. Trimming removed 4 bases from V and 8 bases from J; junction bases left unmatched: 5. CDR1 is SGDLS, CDR2 YYNGEE, per germline. This chain's CDR3 is CASSPVGQEAFF. CDR3 coding DNA: TGTGCCAGCAGCCCCGTGGGACAGGAAGCTTTCTTT. Complete variable domain (other parts from reference TRBV9 and TRBJ1-1): DSGVTQTPKHLITATGQRVTLRCSPRSGDLSVYWYQQSLDQGLQFLIQYYNGEERAKGNILERFSAQQFPDLHSELNLSSLELGDSALYFCASSPVGQEAFFGQGTRLTVV.

At least ten counts were recorded for this clonotype. The V and J genes are TRBV27 and TRBJ1-5, with TRBD1 as a possible D gene (5 bases). There are 14 residues in the CDR3. Germline assignment: CDR1 MNHEY and CDR2 SMNVEV (reference sequence). Trimming pared 3 bases from V and 1 base from J, leaving 7 bases between. CDR3 residues: CASSFRGSNQPQHF. For the CDR3, the DNA is TGTGCCAGCAGTTTCCGGGGGAGCAATCAGCCCCAGCATTTT.

Of note for this clonotype: The conserved final phenylalanine or tryptophan is absent from the CDR3, which likely points to a read error. The rearrangement joins TRBV20-1 to TRBJ2-4; 7 positions match TRBD1. The CDR3 length is 16 residues. Trimming took 6 bases from V and 4 from J; bases not matched to a gene: 15. Germline V gene data show CDR1 as DFQATT and CDR2 as SNEGSKA (reference sequence). The CDR3 spells CSAQTPLQGPKNIQYS. CDR3 nucleotide sequence: TGCAGTGCCCAAACTCCTCTACAGGGGCCAAAAAACATTCAGTACTCC.

This clonotype was counted many times. The chain's CDR3 is CASRPRTASYEQYF. CDR3 coding DNA: TGTGCCAGCAGACCCCGGACGGCATCCTACGAGCAGTACTTC. V gene TRBV6-1 combines with J gene TRBJ2-7, with D uncertain. The CDR3 extends over 14 amino acids. Germline CDR1 is MNHNS and CDR2 is SASEGT. Trimming cost V 6 bases and J 1 base, with 13 bases left between them.

A remark on this clonotype: It may be a read error: a sequence one base away is much more abundant. The J gene is TRBJ1-1, the V gene TRBV5-1; D remains ambiguous. Trimming shortened V by 3 bases and J by 0 bases, and 12 bases separated the two germline ends. The germline V gene encodes CDR1 SGHRS and CDR2 YFSETQ. The CDR3 covers 15 residues. CDR3 nucleotide sequence: TGCGCCAGCAGCTCGAGCCAGCTTTTGAACACTGAAGCTTTCTTT. This gives the protein CASSSSQLLNTEAFF.

The V call is TRBV15, the J call TRBJ2-1; 13 positions match TRBD2. The CDR3 contains 18 residues. After removal of 5 bases from V and 5 bases from J, the junction contained 12 bases not matched to a gene. Looked up from germline, CDR1 is LNHNV and CDR2 is YYDKDF (reference sequence). CDR3 sequence: CATSAGTSGIQGHNEQFF. CDR3 sequence (DNA): TGTGCCACCAGCGCCGGGACTAGCGGGATTCAGGGCCACAATGAGCAGTTCTTC.

The sample holds a few counts of this clonotype. The chain combines TRBV5-1 with TRBJ2-5, with D perhaps being TRBD1 or TRBD2 (5 bases each). CDR3 size: 13 residues. Trimming pared 4 bases from V and 2 bases from J, leaving 9 bases between. Germline assignment: CDR1 SGHRS and CDR2 YFSETQ. This CDR3 reads CASSREGQETQYF. CDR3 sequence (DNA): TGCGCCAGCAGCCGCGAGGGGCAAGAGACCCAGTACTTC.

This clonotype was detected many times. The chain joins TRBV6-2 or TRBV6-3 to TRBJ2-5; D may be TRBD2 (6 bases). The CDR3 runs 14 residues. Germline V lookup: CDR1 MNHEY, CDR2 SVGEGT. V was pared by 2 bases and J by 5 bases, with 12 bases between. In nucleotides, the CDR3 is TGTGCCAGCAGTTACGGCGAGGAGGGCGAGACCCAGTACTTC. Residues: CASSYGEEGETQYF.